This T cell receptor (beta chain) comes out of a study of vaccination effects on CD4 cells after COVID-19. Study-level points and caveats: Healthy vaccinees' vaccine-induced clones included only 1 of 255 cross-reacting with common cold coronaviruses.

This CDR3 comprises 14 residues. V lost 6 bases and J lost 3; bases outside the gene matches: 5. CDR1 is MDHEN, CDR2 SYDVKM, per germline. Repertoires were generated with immunoSEQ multiplex PCR, while TCRdb's copy carries only in-frame clones and drops some. This table has fewer than 35,000 clones, around two thirds appearing once. The culture ran for less than 12 days, and then CD4+ T cells were isolated. Vaccine administered to participants consisted of two doses of either BNT162b2 or mRNA-1273. The authors replaced half the medium with IL-2 medium on days 3 and 7. Note on this clone: What it binds is unknown.

Sample: CD4+ T cells from PBMCs cultured without peptide, taken after COVID-19 vaccination. This chain connects TRBV28 to TRBJ2-3; 8 nucleotides align to TRBD2. The receptor was isolated from a human donor who received a COVID-19 vaccine. The CDR3 DNA reads TGTGCCAGCAGCTCGGGACTAGTAACAGATACGCAGTATTTT. It encodes CASSSGLVTDTQYF.